Following are 24 T cell receptor beta chains from one sample sequenced in a study of cytomegalovirus exposure and HLA in healthy donors. A multiplex PCR was run with 60 Vbeta primers and 13 Jbeta primers. Sequencing used immunoSEQ multiplex PCR; TCRdb keeps in-frame clones, though not all of them. The repertoire holds 150,000 to 200,000 clones, roughly 70% seen once, with about 1.6% in the top ten. The sequencing input was PBMCs. These TCRs come from a girl aged 10-17 years in good health and CMV-seronegative.

About this clone itself: This CDR3 is also generated by other DNA sequences in the sample. The V call is TRBV7-9, the J call TRBJ1-6; D is ambiguous. This CDR3 has 13 amino acids. V lost 4 bases, J lost 7 bases, and 8 bases lay in between. From germline, CDR1 is SEHNR and CDR2 FQNEAQ (reference sequence). The CDR3 DNA follows: TGTGCCAGCAGCTCAGGCGAAAATTCACCCCTCCACTTT. This gives the protein CASSSGENSPLHF. Supplemented by reference TRBV7-9 and TRBJ1-6, the full variable domain reads DTGVSQNPRHKITKRGQNVTFRCDPISEHNRLYWYRQTLGQGPEFLTYFQNEAQLEKSRLLSDRFSAERPKGSFSTLEIQRTEQGDSAMYLCASSSGENSPLHFGNGTRLTVT.

This clone has just a few counts. The chain employs TRBV2 and TRBJ1-2, with 8 bases that match TRBD1. The CDR3 is made up of 16 amino acids. With V trimmed by 6 bases and J by 2 bases, 11 bases remained unmatched. Looked up from germline, CDR1 is SNHLY and CDR2 is FYNNEI. The CDR3 spells CASSEGARTGNYGYTF. In DNA, the CDR3 is TGTGCCAGCAGCGAGGGTGCAAGGACAGGGAACTATGGCTACACCTTC.

The J gene is TRBJ2-5, the V gene TRBV5-6; TRBD2 agrees at 10 bases. This CDR3 is 16 amino acids long. Per germline, CDR1 SGHDT and CDR2 YYEEEE. V shed 4 bases and J 5 bases; nucleotides not matched to a gene: 11. The chain's CDR3 is CASSPFGAGGLETQYF. CDR3 nucleotide sequence: TGTGCCAGCAGCCCTTTCGGAGCGGGGGGGTTGGAGACCCAGTACTTC.

The CDR3, as DNA: TGCGCCAGCAGCCAAGATCCCCTTCTTTCGGCAGGGGAAAGAAACACCATATATTTT. Its translation is CASSQDPLLSAGERNTIYF. The rearrangement links TRBV4-1 to TRBJ1-3, with D possibly matching TRBD1 (6 bases). The CDR3 sequence is 19 residues long. Germline V gene data show CDR1 as MGHRA and CDR2 as YSYEKL. V was clipped by 0 bases and J by 5 bases, with 23 bases between them.

The chain's CDR3 is CAISPGQVGQETQYF. In DNA, the CDR3 is TGTGCCATCAGTCCGGGACAGGTGGGGCAAGAGACCCAGTACTTC. The chain carries TRBV10-3 and TRBJ2-5; 8 bases are shared with TRBD1. Trimming removed 5 bases from V and 2 bases from J; junction bases left unmatched: 7. This CDR3 comprises 15 residues. Germline assignment: CDR1 ENHRY and CDR2 SYGVKD.

The CDR3 spells CASSQTGGTTDTQYF. CDR3 bases: TGTGCCAGCAGTCAGACAGGGGGCACGACAGATACGCAGTATTTT. The chain carries TRBV11-3 and TRBJ2-3; TRBD1 agrees at 10 bases. CDR3 size: 15 residues. V trimming: 6 bases; J trimming: 3 bases; junction bases outside the gene matches: 6. From germline, CDR1 is SGHNT and CDR2 YENEEA.

V gene TRBV10-1 combines with J gene TRBJ2-1; 10 positions match TRBD1. The V segment lost 3 bases and the J segment 3 bases; nucleotides outside the gene matches: 5. Germline V lookup: CDR1 WNHNN, CDR2 SYGVQD (reference sequence). This CDR3 is built from 16 residues. The CDR3 region has the DNA TGCGCCAGCAGTGATGCCCGGACAGGGGGCTACAATGAGCAGTTCTTC. Its protein is CASSDARTGGYNEQFF.

The chain has TRBV4-1 and TRBJ1-1; the D gene is possibly TRBD1 (6 bases). Between the trimmed V and J ends, which lost 4 bases and 5 bases, there was a span of 14 bases. Germline V gene lookup returns CDR1 MGHRA and CDR2 YSYEKL. This CDR3 contains 14 residues. The CDR3 nucleotides are TGCGCCAGCAGCCGCCTTCAGGGGTTGACTGAAGCTTTCTTT. Its translation is CASSRLQGLTEAFF.

The V and J genes are TRBV11-2 and TRBJ1-1; 7 bases line up with TRBD1. Germline V gives CDR1 SGHAT, CDR2 FQNNGV. This CDR3 has 15 amino acids. Losses at the gene ends were 4 bases for V and 4 bases for J; bases not matched to a gene: 9. CDR3: CASSSRKTGFTEAFF. The CDR3 nucleotides read TGTGCCAGCAGCTCCCGAAAGACAGGGTTCACTGAAGCTTTCTTT.

This chain uses TRBV5-1 with TRBJ1-5; maybe TRBD1 (6 bases). The germline V and J ends were trimmed by 0 bases and 10 bases, with 14 bases remaining between them. Germline V gene sequence: CDR1 SGHRS, CDR2 YFSETQ. This CDR3 region has 14 residues. The CDR3 loop reads CASSLAGPGDPQHF. The CDR3 DNA reads as TGCGCCAGCAGCTTGGCAGGGCCAGGGGATCCCCAGCATTTT.

The rearrangement links TRBV20-1 to TRBJ2-3, with D uncertain. Looked up from germline, CDR1 is DFQATT and CDR2 is SNEGSKA (reference sequence). CDR3 length: 10 amino acids. The CDR3 here is CSVSVDTQYF. In DNA, the CDR3 is TGCAGCGTTAGTGTGGATACGCAGTATTTT.

A single count supports this clone. The gene calls are TRBV19 and TRBJ1-2; tentative D call: TRBD1 (6 bases). Germline loops: CDR1 LNHDA, CDR2 SQIVND (reference sequence). V was pared by 5 bases and J by 4 bases, with 8 bases between. The CDR3 loop spans 12 amino acids. Here the CDR3 reads CASSLTGYGYTF. The CDR3 DNA follows: TGTGCCAGTAGTTTGACAGGCTATGGCTACACCTTC.

The rearrangement uses TRBV29-1 and TRBJ1-6, with 10 bases lining up with TRBD1. The CDR3 has 12 residues. The V segment lost 7 bases and the J segment 8 bases; nucleotides outside the gene matches: 2. The germline V gene encodes CDR1 SQVTM and CDR2 ANQGSEA. CDR3 DNA sequence: TGCAGCGCCGGGACAGGGGATTCACCCCTCCACTTT. Protein: CSAGTGDSPLHF.

V and J are TRBV30 and TRBJ2-5; 10 nucleotides align to TRBD1. The J call may be wrong; the DNA end is better matched by TRBJ2-7. This CDR3 region has 13 residues. The V gene's germline CDR1 is GTSNPN and CDR2 SVGIG (reference sequence). The CDR3 is CAWNGQGEGEQYF. CDR3 DNA: TGTGCCTGGAACGGACAGGGGGAGGGCGAGCAGTACTTC.

This chain links TRBV4-1 with TRBJ2-2; a possible D gene is TRBD2 (5 bases). Germline-derived CDR1 and CDR2 are MGHRA and YSYEKL. This CDR3 has 14 amino acids. With 8 bases removed from V and 1 base from J, the gap between germline ends came to 11 bases. For the CDR3, the DNA is TGCGCCAGCTCCGCTCGGGAGAACACCGGGGAGCTGTTTTTT. As protein: CASSARENTGELFF.

J is TRBJ1-2 and V is TRBV4-1; 8 bases line up with TRBD1. Trimming cost V 7 bases and J 5 bases; bases outside gene matches: 9. This CDR3 spans 14 amino acids. Germline CDR1 MGHRA, CDR2 YSYEKL. This CDR3 is CASTRQGRPYGYTF. In DNA, the CDR3 is TGCGCCAGCACCCGACAGGGGCGACCTTATGGCTACACCTTC.

The V and J genes are TRBV9 and TRBJ2-3; D unresolved. CDR1 is SGDLS, CDR2 YYNGEE, per germline. Trimming took 1 base from V and 3 from J, leaving 15 bases between them. CDR3 length: 16 residues. The CDR3 DNA reads as TGTGCCAGCAGCGTAAGCGAAAGGATTGGAACAGATACGCAGTATTTT. It translates to CASSVSERIGTDTQYF.

The chain couples TRBV6-5 to TRBJ2-2; TRBD1 aligns across 9 bases. CDR1 is MNHEY and CDR2 is SVGAGI in the germline V gene. V shed 5 bases, J shed 3 bases, and the junction held 4 bases outside the gene matches. This CDR3 is built from 15 residues. The DNA of the CDR3 is TGTGCCAGCAGTCCACAGGGGGCTGACACCGGGGAGCTGTTTTTT. Translating it yields CASSPQGADTGELFF.

This chain joins TRBV2 and TRBJ2-7, with a tentative D call TRBD2 (5 bases). The CDR3 is 15 residues long. The germline V gene has CDR1 SNHLY and CDR2 FYNNEI. The CDR3 DNA is TGTGCTTCACAACCGACCTTACGGGATCGGCACGAGCAGTACTTC. Its translation is CASQPTLRDRHEQYF.

The genes are TRBV7-3 and TRBJ1-2; possibly TRBD1 for D (6 bases). The length of the CDR3 is 17 residues. Deletions cut 1 base from V and 2 bases from J, with 17 bases between. CDR1 is SGHTA and CDR2 is FQGTGA in the germline V gene. CDR3: CASSLNSRTAVNYGYTF. CDR3 bases: TGTGCCAGCAGCTTAAACTCTAGGACAGCCGTGAACTATGGCTACACCTTC. Full variable domain (outside the CDR3, taken from reference TRBV7-3 and TRBJ1-2): GAGVSQTPSNKVTEKGKYVELRCDPISGHTALYWYRQSLGQGPEFLIYFQGTGAADDSGLPNDRFFAVRPEGSVSTLKIQRTERGDSAVYLCASSLNSRTAVNYGYTFGSGTRLTVV.

In this sample, this clone turned up a few times. The chain has TRBV7-7 and TRBJ2-3, with 8 bases that match TRBD2. V trimming: 5 bases; J trimming: 3 bases; junction bases outside the gene matches: 7. This CDR3 region has 15 residues. The V gene's germline CDR1 is SSHAT and CDR2 FNYEAQ (reference sequence). The CDR3 here is CASSPDGGATDTQYF. The DNA for the CDR3 is TGTGCCAGCAGCCCCGACGGGGGGGCGACAGATACGCAGTATTTT.

V and J are TRBV9 and TRBJ2-4, with D maybe TRBD2 (5 bases). V shed 3 bases and J shed 9 bases, with 10 bases lying between them. Germline V gene data show CDR1 as SGDLS and CDR2 as YYNGEE. The CDR3 spans 12 residues. The CDR3 DNA follows: TGTGCCAGCAGCGAAACCGGGATCATTCAGTACTTC. Its protein is CASSETGIIQYF.

V usage is TRBV28 and J usage is TRBJ2-5; 10 bases line up with TRBD2. V gave up 5 bases and J gave up 5 bases; unmatched junction bases: 5. The CDR3 runs to 14 residues. Germline V CDR1 and CDR2: MDHEN, SYDVKM. In DNA form, the CDR3 reads TGTGCCAGCAGTGAGCGGGGGGGCCGGGAGACCCAGTACTTC. As protein: CASSERGGRETQYF. The full variable domain, completed using reference TRBV28 and TRBJ2-5, is DVKVTQSSRYLVKRTGEKVFLECVQDMDHENMFWYRQDPGLGLRLIYFSYDVKMKEKGDIPEGYSVSREKKERFSLILESASTNQTSMYLCASSERGGRETQYFGPGTRLLVL.

With respect to this clone: The sample has other DNA sequences that encode this CDR3 too. The chain carries TRBV30 and TRBJ2-1; possibly TRBD2 for D (6 bases). Germline V gene sequence: CDR1 GTSNPN, CDR2 SVGIG (reference sequence). V dropped 4 bases and J dropped 3 bases, with 19 bases sitting between them. This CDR3 is 16 amino acids long. The CDR3 coding sequence is TGTGCCTGGACAGAGGTAGGAGGGGCACGCTACAATGAGCAGTTCTTC. It specifies CAWTEVGGARYNEQFF. The whole variable domain, filled in from reference TRBV30 and TRBJ2-1, reads SQTIHQWPATLVQPVGSPLSLECTVEGTSNPNLYWYRQAAGRGLQLLFYSVGIGQISSEVPQNLSASRPQDRQFILSSKKLLLSDSGFYLCAWTEVGGARYNEQFFGPGTRLTVL.